A single sample is the source of the 2 T cell receptor beta chains below, sequenced in a study of T cell responses to AZD1222 COVID-19 vaccine. Clones were read by immunoSEQ multiplex PCR, and TCRdb kept only the in-frame ones, dropping some. The sample holds fewer than 150,000 clones, around 88% seen once. The specimen comprised peripheral blood, sampled on day 0 of AZD1222 vaccination. The receptor set was obtained from an adult in good health.

The chain has TRBV28 and TRBJ1-1; D is unclear. In germline, CDR1 is MDHEN, CDR2 SYDVKM. This CDR3 has 13 residues. The V and J ends lost 11 bases and 0 bases respectively, with 13 bases between them. This chain's CDR3 is CAGARRVNTEAFF. CDR3 sequence (DNA): TGTGCCGGAGCCCGGCGGGTGAACACTGAAGCTTTCTTT.

The chain uses TRBV10-1 and TRBJ2-2; the D gene is possibly TRBD1 (6 bases). This CDR3 contains 13 residues. CDR1 WNHNN and CDR2 SYGVQD come from the germline V gene (reference sequence). V gave up 7 bases and J gave up 3 bases, with 9 bases separating them. The CDR3 bases are TGCGCCAGCACAGGACAGCACACCGGGGAGCTGTTTTTT. Translating it yields CASTGQHTGELFF.